The rows below give T cell receptor beta chains drawn from one sample of a study of shared clonotypes between healthy human individuals. TCRdb's copy holds only in-frame clones and misses some; the assay was immunoSEQ multiplex PCR. The sample lists 550,000 to 850,000 clones, 55% to 80% seen once, with around 1.7% in the top ten. Sequencing was done on a sample of memory CD4+ T cells sorted from blood. The receptors shown here come from a woman in her 30s in good health. The CDR3 runs from the conserved cysteine through the conserved F or W. A D gene is named only where the DNA matches it firmly. Clone size is stated in some rows and not others, as once, few, many or a class when expanded.

J	V	D	size	DNA	CDR3
TRBJ1-4	TRBV7-9	TRBD1	-	TGTGCCAGCAGCTCGGGACAGGGTCGGGAAAAACTGTTTTTT	CASSSGQGREKLFF
TRBJ2-3	TRBV11-2	-	-	TGTGCCAGCAGCTTGGGCGGGGGCACAGATACGCAGTATTTT	CASSLGGGTDTQYF
TRBJ2-3	TRBV18	-	-	TGTGCCAGCTCACCACCCAGCAGTCCAGATACGCAGTATTTT	CASSPPSSPDTQYF
TRBJ2-5	TRBV28	-	-	TGTGCCAGCAGTTTATGGCTGGCTAGTCAAGAGACCCAGTACTTC	CASSLWLASQETQYF
TRBJ2-5	TRBV5-1	TRBD1	-	TGCGCCAGCAGCGCGGGACAGGGAAGGATGGAGACCCAGTACTTC	CASSAGQGRMETQYF
TRBJ2-3	TRBV5-1	TRBD2	-	TGCGCCAGCAGCCCGGTGGTAGCGGGAGATCTAGATACGCAGTATTTT	CASSPVVAGDLDTQYF
TRBJ1-1	TRBV5-5	TRBD1	-	TGTGCCAGCAGCTCACAGGGGGCCCTAATCGCGAACACTGAAGCTTTCTTT	CASSSQGALIANTEAFF
TRBJ2-1	TRBV27	TRBD1	-	TGTGCCAGCAGCCGGGACAGGGTTACCAATGAGCAGTTCTTC	CASSRDRVTNEQFF
TRBJ2-3	TRBV5-1	TRBD1	-	TGCGCCAGCAGCGGGAACCGGGACAGGGTTACAGATACGCAGTATTTT	CASSGNRDRVTDTQYF
TRBJ2-1	TRBV7-9	-	-	TGTGCCAGCAGCTTTCCCCCCGGGGTTGCGGGAGAGCAGTTCTTC	CASSFPPGVAGEQFF
TRBJ2-1	TRBV12-2	-	-	TGTGCAAGTCGCTTGCCGCGGGAGTCTGACTACAATGAGCAGTTCTTC	CASRLPRESDYNEQFF
TRBJ2-1	TRBV5-6	-	few	TGTGCCAGCAGCCACACCGTCAATGAGCAGTTCTTC	CASSHTVNEQFF
TRBJ1-3	TRBV14	-	-	TGTGCCAGCAGCCAAGAGGGGGTTTCTGGAAACACCATATATTTT	CASSQEGVSGNTIYF
TRBJ1-1	TRBV18	-	-	TGTGCCAGCTCACCATCAGGTTCCACTGAAGCTTTCTTT	CASSPSGSTEAFF
TRBJ2-5	TRBV5-1	TRBD1	-	TGCGCCAGCAGCTTTCTGGGACAGCAAGAGACCCAGTACTTC	CASSFLGQQETQYF
TRBJ1-2	TRBV6-5	-	-	TGTGCCAGCAGTTCTCCCGCGGGTACTAACTATGGCTACACCTTC	CASSSPAGTNYGYTF
TRBJ1-5	TRBV5-1	-	-	TGCGCCAGCAGCTTAGAAGGAAGCAATCAGCCCCAGCATTTT	CASSLEGSNQPQHF